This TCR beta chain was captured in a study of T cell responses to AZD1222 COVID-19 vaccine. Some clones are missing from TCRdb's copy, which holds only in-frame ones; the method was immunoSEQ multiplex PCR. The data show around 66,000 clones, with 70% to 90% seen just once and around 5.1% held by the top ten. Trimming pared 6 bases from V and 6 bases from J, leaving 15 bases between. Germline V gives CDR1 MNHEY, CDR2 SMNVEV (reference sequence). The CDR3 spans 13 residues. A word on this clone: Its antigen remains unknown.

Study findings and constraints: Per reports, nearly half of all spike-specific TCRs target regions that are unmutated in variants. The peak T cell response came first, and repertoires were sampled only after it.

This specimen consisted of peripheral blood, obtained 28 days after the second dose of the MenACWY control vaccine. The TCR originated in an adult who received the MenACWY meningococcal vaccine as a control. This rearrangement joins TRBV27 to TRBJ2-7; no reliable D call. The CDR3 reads CASSLGRAVEQYF. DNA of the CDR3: TGTGCCAGCAGCCTCGGAAGGGCCGTCGAGCAGTACTTC.